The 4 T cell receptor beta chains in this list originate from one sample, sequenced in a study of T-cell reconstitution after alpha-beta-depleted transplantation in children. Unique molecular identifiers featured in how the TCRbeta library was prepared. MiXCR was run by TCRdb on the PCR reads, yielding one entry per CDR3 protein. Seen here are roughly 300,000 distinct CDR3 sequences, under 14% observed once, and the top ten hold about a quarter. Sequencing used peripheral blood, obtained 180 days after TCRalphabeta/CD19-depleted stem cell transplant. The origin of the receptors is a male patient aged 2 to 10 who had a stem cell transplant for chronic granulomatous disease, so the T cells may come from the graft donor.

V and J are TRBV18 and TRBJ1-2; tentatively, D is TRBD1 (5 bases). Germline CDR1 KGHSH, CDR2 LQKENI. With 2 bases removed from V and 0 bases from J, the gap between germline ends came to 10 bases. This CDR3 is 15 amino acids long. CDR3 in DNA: TGTGCCAGCTCACCAGGTGGCAGGGCTAACTATGGCTACACCTTC. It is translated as CASSPGGRANYGYTF.

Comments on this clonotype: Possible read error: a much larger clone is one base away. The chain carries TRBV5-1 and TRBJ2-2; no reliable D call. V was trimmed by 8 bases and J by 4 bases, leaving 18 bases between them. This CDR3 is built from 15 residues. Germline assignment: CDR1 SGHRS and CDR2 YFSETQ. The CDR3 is CARSPLRTGTGELFF. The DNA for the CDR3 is TGCGCCAGGAGCCCCTTGAGGACGGGCACCGGGGAGCTGTTTTTT. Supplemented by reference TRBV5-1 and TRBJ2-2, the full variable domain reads KAGVTQTPRYLIKTRGQQVTLSCSPISGHRSVSWYQQTPGQGLQFLFEYFSETQRNKGNFPGRFSGRQFSNSRSEMNVSTLELGDSALYLCARSPLRTGTGELFFGEGSRLTVL.

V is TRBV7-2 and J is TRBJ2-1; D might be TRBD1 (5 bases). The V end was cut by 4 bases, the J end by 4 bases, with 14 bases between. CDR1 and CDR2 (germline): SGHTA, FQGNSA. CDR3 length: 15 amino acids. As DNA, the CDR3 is TGTGCCAGCAGCTCGACAAGGGGAAGTTACAATGAGCAGTTCTTC. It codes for CASSSTRGSYNEQFF.

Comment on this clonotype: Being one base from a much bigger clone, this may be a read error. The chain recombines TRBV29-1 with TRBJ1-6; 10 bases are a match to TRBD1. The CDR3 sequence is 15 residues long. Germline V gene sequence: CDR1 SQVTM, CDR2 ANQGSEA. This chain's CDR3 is CSVRTGGSYNSPLNF. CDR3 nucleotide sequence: TGCAGCGTGCGGACAGGGGGGTCCTATAATTCACCCCTCAACTTT.